The 29 T cell receptor beta chains presented below share a single source sample, sequenced in a study of cytomegalovirus exposure and HLA in healthy donors. The study ran its PCR with 60 Vbeta and 13 Jbeta primers. The data were produced by immunoSEQ multiplex PCR, yet TCRdb's version contains in-frame clones alone and is incomplete. The sample holds under 75,000 clones; 60% to 80% are singletons and the top ten take about 17%. Sequencing was performed on PBMCs. The origin of the receptors is a man in his forties or fifties in good health and CMV-seropositive.

V is TRBV5-6 and J is TRBJ1-5; 7 bases agree with TRBD1. CDR1 SGHDT and CDR2 YYEEEE come from the germline V gene. This CDR3 is 18 amino acids long. V shed 4 bases and J 9 bases; nucleotides not matched to a gene: 22. In nucleotides, the CDR3 is TGTGCCAGCAGCCCCGGACAGGATCCAGGGGAGGCTTGGTGGCCCCAGCATTTT. Translated, it gives CASSPGQDPGEAWWPQHF.

This rearrangement joins TRBV6-1 to TRBJ2-1, with D possibly TRBD1 on 7 matching bases. V was trimmed by 5 bases and J by 3 bases, leaving 14 bases between them. CDR1 and CDR2 from the germline V gene are MNHNS and SASEGT. The CDR3 extends over 15 amino acids. The CDR3 spells CASSFRQGLYNEQFF. CDR3 in DNA: TGTGCCAGCAGTTTCAGACAGGGACTCTACAATGAGCAGTTCTTC.

Only a few counts were recorded for this clone. The chain recombines TRBV6-5 with TRBJ1-1, with 12 bases aligning to TRBD1. This CDR3 comprises 16 residues. Trimming cost V 2 bases and J 4 bases; bases outside gene matches: 5. The germline V gene encodes CDR1 MNHEY and CDR2 SVGAGI. CDR3 region: CASSYGTGGAGTEAFF. The CDR3 bases are TGTGCCAGCAGTTACGGGACAGGGGGCGCGGGCACTGAAGCTTTCTTT.

V gene TRBV19 combines with J gene TRBJ2-7, with D possibly matching TRBD1 (5 bases). V lost 5 bases and J lost 2, with 10 bases in between. Germline V gene lookup returns CDR1 LNHDA and CDR2 SQIVND (reference sequence). The CDR3 has 13 residues. CDR3 region: CASSGAPAYEQYF. CDR3 coding DNA: TGTGCCAGTAGTGGGGCACCAGCCTACGAGCAGTACTTC.

This clone was counted a single time. J is TRBJ1-2 and V is TRBV7-4; D might be TRBD1 (5 bases). The germline V gene has CDR1 SGHVT and CDR2 SQSDAQ. The CDR3 has 18 amino acids. Trimming pared 6 bases from V and 4 bases from J, leaving 27 bases between. CDR3 in DNA: TGTGCCAGCAGACCAGCCCCCCAACAGGTGAGAAAGGGCTATGGCTACACCTTC. This gives the protein CASRPAPQQVRKGYGYTF.

The sample holds a few counts of this clone. The chain uses TRBV4-2 and TRBJ1-2, with 9 nucleotides matching TRBD1. The CDR3 is made up of 15 amino acids. Per germline, CDR1 LGHNA and CDR2 YNFKEQ. The junction had 5 bases not matched to a gene; V was cut back by 3 bases and J by 3 bases. This chain's CDR3 is CASSQSGQGHYGYTF. DNA for the CDR3: TGTGCCAGCAGCCAGTCGGGACAGGGACACTATGGCTACACCTTC.

The rearrangement uses TRBV5-8 and TRBJ2-6; TRBD1 agrees at 8 bases. The CDR3 runs to 16 residues. The germline V gene encodes CDR1 SGHTS and CDR2 YDEGEE. The V segment lost 4 bases and the J segment 2 bases; nucleotides outside the gene matches: 5. CDR3 in amino acids: CASSRKGQAGANVLTF. CDR3 coding DNA: TGTGCCAGCAGCCGGAAGGGACAGGCTGGGGCCAACGTCCTGACTTTC.

The chain recombines TRBV9 with TRBJ2-2; no reliable D call. Per the germline V gene, CDR1 is SGDLS and CDR2 is YYNGEE. This CDR3 has 14 amino acids. Trimming removed 0 bases from V and 0 bases from J, with 3 bases in between. The DNA for the CDR3 is TGTGCCAGCAGCGTAGACACGAACACCGGGGAGCTGTTTTTT. Protein sequence: CASSVDTNTGELFF.

This clone was seen a handful of times. The genes are TRBV9 and TRBJ2-3; D is perhaps TRBD1 (6 bases). This CDR3 comprises 12 residues. V was shortened by 3 bases and J by 5 bases, with 7 bases between the two germline ends. Germline assignment: CDR1 SGDLS and CDR2 YYNGEE. The CDR3 loop reads CASSEQGDTQYF. CDR3 in DNA: TGTGCCAGCAGCGAACAGGGAGATACGCAGTATTTT. Based on the CDR3 plus reference TRBV9 and TRBJ2-3, the full variable domain is DSGVTQTPKHLITATGQRVTLRCSPRSGDLSVYWYQQSLDQGLQFLIQYYNGEERAKGNILERFSAQQFPDLHSELNLSSLELGDSALYFCASSEQGDTQYFGPGTRLTVL.

This rearrangement joins TRBV5-6 to TRBJ1-2; D may be TRBD1 (5 bases). V shed 5 bases and J shed 5 bases, with 13 bases lying between them. The germline V gene has CDR1 SGHDT and CDR2 YYEEEE. The CDR3 consists of 13 residues. The CDR3 coding sequence is TGTGCCAGCAGTCGGTTGACAGTGTATGGCTACACCTTC. Residues: CASSRLTVYGYTF.

This clone turned up a few times. This chain joins TRBV7-8 and TRBJ2-7, with 13 bases aligning to TRBD2. Trimming at V came to 5 bases and at J to 6 bases, leaving 7 bases not matched to a gene. The CDR3 has 15 amino acids. The V gene's germline CDR1 is SGHVS and CDR2 FQNEAQ. CDR3: CASSRGLAGVGEQYF. The CDR3 DNA is TGTGCCAGCAGCCGAGGACTAGCGGGAGTAGGCGAGCAGTACTTC.

Written as DNA, the CDR3 is TGCGCCAGCAGCCAAACGGGAGGCAACACTGAAGCTTTCTTT. Amino acids: CASSQTGGNTEAFF. V usage is TRBV4-3 and J usage is TRBJ1-1; D remains unclear. The CDR3 sequence is 14 residues long. Germline V gene sequence: CDR1 LGHNA, CDR2 YSLEER. V lost 2 bases and J 2 bases, leaving 9 bases between the germline ends.

In nucleotides, the CDR3 is TGTGCCAGCACCCTAGGGGAGCGGGGGGGCAGGGTTGAGCAGTTCTTC. Encoded protein: CASTLGERGGRVEQFF. The J gene is TRBJ2-1, the V gene TRBV6-6; 10 bases match TRBD2. The V and J ends lost 7 bases and 9 bases, in that order; junction bases with no gene match: 15. Germline V gives CDR1 MNHNY, CDR2 SVGAGI (reference sequence). The CDR3 extends over 16 amino acids.

This clone was seen only a few times. The gene calls are TRBV6-6 and TRBJ2-7; possibly TRBD1 for D (6 bases). The CDR3 has 12 residues. V lost 8 bases, J lost 5 bases, and 13 bases lay in between. Germline V gene lookup returns CDR1 MNHNY and CDR2 SVGAGI (reference sequence). CDR3 protein: CASGPTGNEQYF. For the CDR3, the DNA is TGTGCCAGCGGCCCAACAGGGAACGAGCAGTACTTC.

The rearrangement joins TRBV9 to TRBJ1-2; perhaps TRBD1 as D (6 bases). The CDR3 covers 11 residues. V lost 5 bases to trimming and J lost 7 bases, with 9 bases between them. Germline CDR1 is SGDLS and CDR2 is YYNGEE. In DNA, the CDR3 is TGTGCCAGCAGAGAGACAGGTGGCTACACCTTC. It is translated as CASRETGGYTF. Combining the CDR3 with reference TRBV9 and TRBJ1-2 gives the whole variable domain DSGVTQTPKHLITATGQRVTLRCSPRSGDLSVYWYQQSLDQGLQFLIQYYNGEERAKGNILERFSAQQFPDLHSELNLSSLELGDSALYFCASRETGGYTFGSGTRLTVV.

The chain uses TRBV2 and TRBJ1-6; 10 bases align to TRBD1. CDR1 and CDR2 from the germline V gene are SNHLY and FYNNEI. CDR3 size: 13 residues. V dropped 10 bases and J dropped 9; count of bases not matched to a gene: 6. The CDR3 spells CATSGTGVSPLHF. CDR3 sequence (DNA): TGTGCCACTTCCGGGACAGGGGTTTCACCCCTCCACTTT.

V and J are TRBV9 and TRBJ1-2; D possibly corresponds to TRBD1 (6 bases). V gave up 4 bases and J gave up 4 bases, with 17 bases separating them. CDR1 is SGDLS, CDR2 YYNGEE, per germline. The CDR3 length is 15 residues. The CDR3 region is CASSRPGHGGYGYTF. For the CDR3, the DNA is TGTGCCAGCAGCAGGCCGGGACATGGCGGCTATGGCTACACCTTC.

The chain is built from TRBV19 and TRBJ2-3, with D perhaps TRBD2 (7 bases). The CDR3 sequence is 16 residues long. In germline, CDR1 is LNHDA, CDR2 SQIVND (reference sequence). V lost 7 bases to trimming and J lost 0 bases, with 17 bases between them. The CDR3 nucleotides read TGTGCCAGTAAGGGGGGGCCAGGGGCGAGCACAGATACGCAGTATTTT. It codes for CASKGGPGASTDTQYF.

This chain joins TRBV6-5 and TRBJ1-2; the match to TRBD1 covers 7 bases. The junction had 3 bases not matched to a gene; V was cut back by 0 bases and J by 5 bases. CDR1 is MNHEY, CDR2 SVGAGI, per germline. There are 14 residues in the CDR3. CDR3 region: CASSYSTGVYGYTF. CDR3 DNA: TGTGCCAGCAGTTACTCAACAGGGGTTTATGGCTACACCTTC.

This clone was seen more than once but under ten times. The rearrangement links TRBV7-2 to TRBJ1-1, with D maybe TRBD1 (5 bases). CDR3 length equals 15 residues. The V end was cut by 5 bases, the J end by 9 bases, with 22 bases between. Germline CDR1 SGHTA, CDR2 FQGNSA. The DNA for the CDR3 is TGTGCCAGCAGCGTAGAAAGGGTCGGCGGACAACAAGCTTTCTTT. Its translation: CASSVERVGGQQAFF.

The CDR3 nucleotides read TGTGCCAGCAGCTTCTCTTTTTGGGAGTCATATGAGCAGTTCTTC. It encodes CASSFSFWESYEQFF. This chain uses TRBV7-2 with TRBJ2-1, with a tentative D call TRBD2 (5 bases). Germline values: CDR1 SGHTA, CDR2 FQGNSA. The CDR3 totals 15 residues. Trimming took off 3 bases at V and 8 bases at J, with 17 bases between the two ends.

The count of this clone is one. The J gene is TRBJ1-6, the V gene TRBV18, with D maybe TRBD1 (5 bases). CDR3 length: 17 amino acids. Per the germline V gene, CDR1 is KGHSH and CDR2 is LQKENI. The V and J ends lost 3 bases and 8 bases respectively, with 20 bases between them. This CDR3 is CASSPLGLAEFDSPLHF. The CDR3 nucleotides read TGTGCCAGCTCACCCTTGGGGCTTGCGGAGTTTGATTCACCCCTCCACTTT.

This clone appeared a few times. V is TRBV2 and J is TRBJ1-4; maybe TRBD1 (6 bases). This CDR3 region has 13 residues. V dropped 7 bases and J dropped 6 bases, with 12 bases sitting between them. Germline assignment: CDR1 SNHLY and CDR2 FYNNEI. The CDR3 nucleotides are TGTGCCAGCAAGGGGGAACGGTATGAAAAACTGTTTTTT. This sequence encodes CASKGERYEKLFF.

V gene TRBV15 combines with J gene TRBJ2-7; the match to TRBD2 covers 7 bases. Germline CDR1 reads LNHNV; CDR2 reads YYDKDF (reference sequence). V was clipped by 0 bases and J by 8 bases; unmatched bases: 7. This CDR3 spans 14 amino acids. This CDR3 is CATSRDRAGDKQYF. In DNA, the CDR3 is TGTGCCACCAGCAGAGATCGGGCGGGGGATAAGCAGTACTTC.

The V and J genes are TRBV18 and TRBJ1-3, with a possible D match to TRBD1 (6 bases). With 3 bases removed from V and 2 bases from J, the gap between germline ends came to 14 bases. The CDR3 totals 16 residues. Germline lookup yields CDR1 KGHSH and CDR2 LQKENI. The CDR3 loop reads CASSPLGQGTGNTIYF. For the CDR3, the DNA is TGTGCCAGCTCACCCCTTGGGCAGGGGACTGGAAACACCATATATTTT.

V and J are TRBV30 and TRBJ2-7; D is unresolved. V lost 4 bases and J 2 bases, leaving 6 bases between the germline ends. Germline CDR1 GTSNPN, CDR2 SVGIG (reference sequence). CDR3 length equals 11 residues. The CDR3 sequence is CAWTGAYEQYF. The DNA for the CDR3 is TGTGCCTGGACCGGAGCCTACGAGCAGTACTTC.

V and J are TRBV18 and TRBJ1-5; no clear D. The V end lost 3 bases, the J end lost 5 bases, and 14 bases lay between the germline ends. Germline V lookup: CDR1 KGHSH, CDR2 LQKENI. CDR3 length equals 15 residues. The CDR3 sequence: CASSPLGSGDQPQHF. The CDR3 nucleotides are TGTGCCAGCTCACCCTTGGGGTCGGGAGATCAGCCCCAGCATTTT.

The chain carries TRBV4-1 and TRBJ2-3; 11 nucleotides align to TRBD1. The junction had 4 bases not matched to a gene; V was cut back by 1 base and J by 4 bases. The germline V gene has CDR1 MGHRA and CDR2 YSYEKL. There are 16 residues in the CDR3. The CDR3 loop is CASSQARTGGADTQYF. CDR3 in DNA: TGCGCCAGCAGCCAAGCCCGGACAGGGGGCGCAGATACGCAGTATTTT.

This clone has only one observation. The chain combines TRBV12-5 with TRBJ2-7, with a tentative D call TRBD2 (6 bases). Trimming cost V 3 bases and J 5 bases, with 14 bases left between them. Looked up from germline, CDR1 is LGHNT and CDR2 is FRNRAP. This CDR3 has 14 residues. Written as DNA, the CDR3 is TGTGCTAGTGGTTTAGGAGGGGAACACAACGAGCAGTACTTC. It encodes CASGLGGEHNEQYF.